Following are 30 T cell receptor beta chains from one sample sequenced in a study of T cells in localized non-small cell lung cancer. Repertoires were generated with immunoSEQ multiplex PCR, while TCRdb's copy carries only in-frame clones and drops some. In the table there are 15,000 or so clones, around nine tenths of which are singletons. Specimen: peripheral blood mononuclear cells, collected before any cancer treatment. The receptors stem from a man aged 35 to 70 with stage III lung adenocarcinoma.

The V call is TRBV5-4, the J call TRBJ2-7; D is unclear. Trimming removed 1 base from V and 6 bases from J, with 17 bases in between. The germline V gene has CDR1 SGHNT and CDR2 YYREEE (reference sequence). CDR3 length: 15 residues. CDR3 amino acids: CASSLSVGDSGEQYF. CDR3 DNA: TGTGCCAGCAGCTTGAGCGTCGGAGACTCGGGCGAGCAGTACTTC.

The J gene is TRBJ2-7, the V gene TRBV13; D is unresolved. The V and J ends lost 0 bases and 4 bases respectively, with 10 bases between them. There are 14 residues in the CDR3. Germline CDR1 reads PRHDT; CDR2 reads FYEKMQ (reference sequence). CDR3 loop: CASSLGWEDYEQYF. The CDR3 DNA reads as TGTGCCAGCAGCTTAGGGTGGGAAGATTACGAGCAGTACTTC.

The table lists this clone with a few counts. The chain employs TRBV2 and TRBJ1-5; D remains ambiguous. The CDR3 covers 15 residues. Germline loops: CDR1 SNHLY, CDR2 FYNNEI. Trimming removed 8 bases at V and 0 bases at J, with 14 bases between. CDR3 residues: CASGQEDYSNQPQHF. In DNA form, the CDR3 reads TGTGCCAGCGGGCAGGAGGACTATAGCAATCAGCCCCAGCATTTT.

The V and J genes are TRBV28 and TRBJ2-3, with D perhaps given as TRBD1 or TRBD2 (5 bases each). There are 14 residues in the CDR3. In germline, CDR1 is MDHEN, CDR2 SYDVKM. Deletions cut 4 bases from V and 2 bases from J, with 10 bases between. The CDR3 DNA sequence: TGTGCCAGCAGTTCAGGGAGCCTCACAGATACGCAGTATTTT. It is translated as CASSSGSLTDTQYF.

The chain employs TRBV6-4 and TRBJ1-2; 9 bases line up with TRBD1. In germline, CDR1 is MRHNA, CDR2 SNTAGT. The CDR3 is 13 amino acids. J gave up 8 bases and V 3 bases, and 4 bases lay outside the gene matches. The CDR3, as DNA: TGTGCCAGCAGTGAGGGGACAGGGTACGGCTACACCTTC. It codes for CASSEGTGYGYTF.

The chain couples TRBV5-4 to TRBJ2-2; possible D gene TRBD2, 6 bases. Germline CDR1 is SGHNT and CDR2 is YYREEE (reference sequence). The CDR3 runs 18 residues. V was trimmed by 0 bases and J by 4 bases, leaving 19 bases between them. The CDR3 is CASSLGASEIITTGELFF. CDR3 nucleotides: TGTGCCAGCAGCTTGGGGGCTAGCGAGATTATAACCACCGGGGAGCTGTTTTTT.

This chain joins TRBV4-3 and TRBJ2-4; D might be TRBD1 (5 bases). The CDR3 has 16 amino acids. Germline lookup yields CDR1 LGHNA and CDR2 YSLEER. With 1 base removed from V and 5 bases from J, the gap between germline ends came to 15 bases. The CDR3: CASSQARRGWENIQYF. For the CDR3, the DNA is TGCGCCAGCAGCCAAGCCAGAAGGGGCTGGGAAAACATTCAGTACTTC.

The J gene is TRBJ2-7, the V gene TRBV27, with D perhaps given as TRBD1 or TRBD2 (5 bases each). This CDR3 is 12 amino acids long. Germline-derived CDR1 and CDR2 are MNHEY and SMNVEV (reference sequence). V lost 5 bases, J lost 7 bases, and 12 bases lay in between. This chain's CDR3 is CASSPGTREQYF. In nucleotides, the CDR3 is TGTGCCAGCAGTCCTGGGACGAGGGAGCAGTACTTC.

V and J are TRBV5-1 and TRBJ2-1; 8 nucleotides agree with TRBD1. There are 17 residues in the CDR3. V was pared by 4 bases and J by 10 bases, with 19 bases of the junction left unmatched. CDR1 SGHRS and CDR2 YFSETQ come from the germline V gene. CDR3 sequence reads: CASSKGTGLSLRGEQFF. CDR3 nucleotides: TGCGCCAGCAGCAAAGGGACAGGTCTATCGTTAAGGGGAGAGCAGTTCTTC.

Only a few counts were recorded for this clone. This chain uses TRBV5-1 with TRBJ2-7; a weak D match, TRBD1 (6 bases). V was cut by 0 bases and J by 2 bases, with 6 bases left in between. Germline V gene data show CDR1 as SGHRS and CDR2 as YFSETQ. The CDR3 is 13 amino acids. This CDR3 reads CASSLDRAYEQYF. The CDR3, as DNA: TGCGCCAGCAGCTTGGACAGGGCCTACGAGCAGTACTTC.

This chain uses TRBV5-4 with TRBJ2-2, with 8 nucleotides matching TRBD2. CDR3 length equals 16 residues. Germline V gene lookup returns CDR1 SGHNT and CDR2 YYREEE (reference sequence). Trimming cost V 0 bases and J 5 bases; bases outside gene matches: 6. CDR3 in DNA: TGTGCCAGCAGCTTGGCCCGGGAGGGCTGGACCGGGGAGCTGTTTTTT. Protein product: CASSLAREGWTGELFF. The variable domain in full, with the rest retrieved from reference TRBV5-4 and TRBJ2-2, is ETGVTQSPTHLIKTRGQQVTLRCSSQSGHNTVSWYQQALGQGPQFIFQYYREEENGRGNFPPRFSGLQFPNYSSELNVNALELDDSALYLCASSLAREGWTGELFFGEGSRLTVL.

The chain couples TRBV18 to TRBJ2-7; TRBD1 matches at 8 bases. J lost 2 bases, V lost 5 bases, and 5 bases had no gene match. The CDR3 extends over 14 amino acids. Germline V gene data show CDR1 as KGHSH and CDR2 as LQKENI. The CDR3 sequence is CASSLSGGPYEQYF. CDR3 nucleotides: TGTGCCAGCTCATTGTCAGGGGGCCCCTACGAGCAGTACTTC. The variable domain in full, completed from reference TRBV18 and TRBJ2-7, reads NAGVMQNPRHLVRRRGQEARLRCSPMKGHSHVYWYRQLPEEGLKFMVYLQKENIIDESGMPKERFSAEFPKEGPSILRIQQVVRGDSAAYFCASSLSGGPYEQYFGPGTRLTVT.

V is TRBV28 and J is TRBJ1-2; TRBD1 matches 11 bases. The CDR3 loop spans 13 amino acids. Germline V lookup: CDR1 MDHEN, CDR2 SYDVKM. The V segment lost 6 bases and the J segment 6 bases; nucleotides outside the gene matches: 3. The CDR3 reads CASSGTGGNGYTF. In nucleotides, the CDR3 is TGTGCCAGCAGCGGGACAGGGGGGAATGGCTACACCTTC.

V gene TRBV7-8 combines with J gene TRBJ2-2; D gene unclear. V was clipped by 1 base and J by 4 bases, with 19 bases between them. The CDR3 contains 18 residues. The germline gives CDR1 SGHVS, CDR2 FQNEAQ. Written as DNA, the CDR3 is TGTGCCAGCAGCTTAGAAATGGGCGGCCCATCGGGCACCGGGGAGCTGTTTTTT. Translating it yields CASSLEMGGPSGTGELFF.

In its sample, this clone was seen once. The rearrangement uses TRBV27 and TRBJ1-2, with 7 nucleotides matching TRBD1. The length of the CDR3 is 14 residues. Germline V gene sequence: CDR1 MNHEY, CDR2 SMNVEV (reference sequence). J lost 4 bases, V lost 5 bases, and 7 bases had no gene match. As DNA, the CDR3 is TGTGCCAGCAGTCCGATGACAGGGACCTATGGCTACACCTTC. This codes for CASSPMTGTYGYTF.

The chain has TRBV12-5 and TRBJ2-3; TRBD1 agrees at 8 bases. The germline V gene has CDR1 LGHNT and CDR2 FRNRAP. The CDR3 is made up of 18 amino acids. The V and J ends lost 5 bases and 4 bases, in that order; junction bases with no gene match: 17. CDR3 sequence: CASGAGQGASPVSDTQYF. The CDR3 DNA is TGTGCTAGTGGTGCGGGGCAGGGGGCAAGCCCAGTCTCAGATACGCAGTATTTT.

The chain links TRBV4-1 to TRBJ2-3; D might be TRBD2 (5 bases). The CDR3 has 13 amino acids. Trimming took off 0 bases at V and 4 bases at J, with 5 bases between the two ends. Germline CDR1 is MGHRA and CDR2 is YSYEKL. CDR3: CASSQDSADTQYF. CDR3 DNA sequence: TGCGCCAGCAGCCAAGATAGCGCAGATACGCAGTATTTT.

The chain links TRBV10-2 to TRBJ1-5; 7 bases line up with TRBD1. The germline gives CDR1 WSHSY, CDR2 SAAADI. V shed 6 bases and J 4 bases; nucleotides not matched to a gene: 6. The CDR3 covers 14 residues. Here the CDR3 DNA reads TGCGCCAGCAGCCCTTGGACAGGAAATCAGCCCCAGCATTTT. This translates into CASSPWTGNQPQHF.

The J gene is TRBJ1-4, the V gene TRBV28, with 9 bases fitting TRBD1. V lost 5 bases to trimming and J lost 10 bases; unmatched junction nucleotides: 8. The germline V gene encodes CDR1 MDHEN and CDR2 SYDVKM. This CDR3 has 14 amino acids. As DNA, the CDR3 is TGTGCCAGCAGTCTCGGGACAGGGTCCGGAAAACTGTTTTTT. Translation gives CASSLGTGSGKLFF.

The V gene is TRBV28, the J gene TRBJ2-7, with D perhaps matching TRBD1 (5 bases). The V and J ends lost 6 bases and 0 bases respectively, with 12 bases between them. This CDR3 is 14 amino acids long. CDR1 is MDHEN, CDR2 SYDVKM, per germline. The CDR3 nucleotides are TGTGCCAGCAGGACAGCCGGAAGCTCCTACGAGCAGTACTTC. This codes for CASRTAGSSYEQYF.

This clone showed up just a few times. The J gene is TRBJ1-5, the V gene TRBV15; TRBD1 is a possible D gene (5 bases). V shed 5 bases and J shed 3 bases, with 17 bases lying between them. Per germline, CDR1 LNHNV and CDR2 YYDKDF (reference sequence). This CDR3 is 16 amino acids long. The DNA of the CDR3 is TGTGCCACCAGCCGGAGGGGCAGGGCAGACAATCAGCCCCAGCATTTT. This sequence encodes CATSRRGRADNQPQHF.

This clone was detected only once. The chain's CDR3 is CASSHSWRKREGAKGPTDTQYF. The CDR3 nucleotides are TGCGCCAGCAGTCATAGTTGGAGGAAGCGGGAGGGTGCAAAAGGGCCCACAGATACGCAGTATTTT. This rearrangement joins TRBV23-1 to TRBJ2-3; 10 bases match TRBD2. TRBV23-1 is placed among ORFs of uncertain function. The ends lost 3 bases at V and 2 bases at J; junction bases unmatched: 23. This CDR3 comprises 22 residues.

In its sample, this clone was seen once. The chain is built from TRBV28 and TRBJ1-5; no reliable D call. The CDR3 has 14 amino acids. Germline loops: CDR1 MDHEN, CDR2 SYDVKM. V lost 3 bases, J lost 7 bases, and 13 bases lay in between. The CDR3 region has the DNA TGTGCCAGCAGTTTTCTGGGGAGGCACCAGCCCCAGCATTTT. Amino acids: CASSFLGRHQPQHF.

This chain uses TRBV7-8 with TRBJ2-7, with unresolved D. CDR1 and CDR2 from the germline V gene are SGHVS and FQNEAQ. The germline V and J ends were trimmed by 3 bases and 4 bases, with 13 bases remaining between them. CDR3 length: 14 amino acids. The CDR3 DNA follows: TGTGCCAGCAGCTTTGCCTCCGGAACATACGAGCAGTACTTC. Its translation is CASSFASGTYEQYF.

The V call is TRBV28, the J call TRBJ2-4; TRBD1 or TRBD2 may be the D gene (7 bases each). Germline CDR1 MDHEN, CDR2 SYDVKM. V shed 4 bases and J shed 4 bases, with 14 bases lying between them. The CDR3 length is 15 residues. Written as DNA, the CDR3 is TGTGCCAGCAGTTCCAGGGGGGGGCAGAAAAACATTCAGTACTTC. It translates to CASSSRGGQKNIQYF.

The chain carries TRBV10-3 and TRBJ1-1, with D possibly TRBD1 on 5 matching bases. The CDR3 consists of 13 residues. Germline-derived CDR1 and CDR2 are ENHRY and SYGVKD. V was pared by 3 bases and J by 6 bases, with 11 bases between. The CDR3 sequence is CAISDKRDAEAFF. In DNA form, the CDR3 reads TGTGCCATCAGTGATAAGAGGGACGCTGAAGCTTTCTTT.

This clone came up a few times. The CDR3 nucleotides are TGTGCCAGCTCACTTGACAGGGGTCAATCCGGGGAGCTGTTTTTT. Amino acids: CASSLDRGQSGELFF. V gene TRBV18 combines with J gene TRBJ2-2, with 8 bases aligning to TRBD1. Germline CDR1 KGHSH, CDR2 LQKENI. The CDR3 covers 15 residues. The J segment lost 6 bases and the V segment lost 4 bases, leaving 7 bases of the junction unmatched.

The gene calls are TRBV28 and TRBJ1-2, with D tentatively TRBD1 (6 bases). This CDR3 has 18 residues. Germline CDR1 reads MDHEN; CDR2 reads SYDVKM. Trimming removed 2 bases from V and 1 base from J, with 20 bases in between. The DNA for the CDR3 is TGTGCCAGCAGTTTAGGCCCCAGGGGCTGGAGCGGTAACTATGGCTACACCTTC. Translation: CASSLGPRGWSGNYGYTF.

This chain joins TRBV28 and TRBJ2-7, with 10 bases lining up with TRBD2. This CDR3 region has 14 residues. CDR1 and CDR2 from the germline V gene are MDHEN and SYDVKM. The ends lost 6 bases at V and 1 base at J; junction bases unmatched: 3. The CDR3 spells CASRILAGSYEQYF. CDR3 nucleotides: TGTGCCAGCAGGATACTAGCGGGGTCCTACGAGCAGTACTTC.

The rearrangement links TRBV18 to TRBJ2-7; possibly TRBD1 or TRBD2 for D (5 bases each). CDR3 size: 15 residues. V was cut by 4 bases and J by 3 bases, with 16 bases left in between. The germline gives CDR1 KGHSH, CDR2 LQKENI. CDR3 in amino acids: CASSHARDPYYEQYF. The CDR3, as DNA: TGTGCCAGCTCACATGCCCGGGACCCATACTACGAGCAGTACTTC.